The 3 T cell receptor beta chains presented below share a single source sample, sequenced in a study of cytomegalovirus exposure and HLA in healthy donors. The table came from immunoSEQ multiplex PCR; TCRdb's copy has only in-frame clones and leaves some out. This sample has 90,000 to 150,000 clones, with approximately 87% found just once. The sequenced material came from PBMCs. All receptors derive from a woman aged 18-29 years in good health and CMV-seropositive.

V and J are TRBV11-3 and TRBJ1-1; D call uncertain. The germline V gene has CDR1 SGHNT and CDR2 YENEEA. The V gene lost 5 bases and the J gene lost 3 bases, with 13 bases spanning the gap. This CDR3 is 14 amino acids long. The CDR3 nucleotides read TGTGCCAGCAGCCTGAATTACAGATACACTGAAGCTTTCTTT. As protein: CASSLNYRYTEAFF.

V is TRBV5-4 and J is TRBJ2-2, with 8 bases aligning to TRBD1. The CDR3 covers 16 residues. Germline V lookup: CDR1 SGHNT, CDR2 YYREEE (reference sequence). V lost 4 bases, J lost 8 bases, and 13 bases stayed unmatched. CDR3 in amino acids: CASSLTGQGVSGELFF. Written as DNA, the CDR3 is TGTGCCAGCAGCCTCACCGGACAGGGAGTGTCTGGGGAGCTGTTTTTT.

The genes are TRBV7-2 and TRBJ1-5, with 9 bases that match TRBD1. The V gene's germline CDR1 is SGHTA and CDR2 FQGNSA. The CDR3 totals 15 residues. Trimming at V came to 4 bases and at J to 7 bases, leaving 8 bases not matched to a gene. In nucleotides, the CDR3 is TGTGCCAGCAGCTCTAGGACAGGGGTGGTCCAGCCCCAGCATTTT. Its protein is CASSSRTGVVQPQHF.